The entry that follows covers one T cell receptor beta chain sequence. The antigen remains undetermined. Other nucleotide sequences in the sample specify the same CDR3. This entry is derived from a study of cytomegalovirus exposure and HLA in healthy donors. Study details: Counted in an early data release were approximately 80 million unique TCRs from HLA-typed donors. Study-wide points: Being productive about 90% or about 30% of the time was typical of most TCR beta V segments in an earlier analysis. In most subjects, TCR beta sequences reportedly gave accurate predictions of HLA-A and HLA-B alleles. V- and J-gene trimming of TCR beta was linked (in a later analysis) to a missense DCLRE1C variant.

CDR1 is GTSNPN and CDR2 is SVGIG in the germline V gene (reference sequence). The V end was cut by 0 bases, the J end by 2 bases, with 7 bases between. CDR3 size: 13 residues. A multiplex PCR was run with 60 Vbeta primers and 13 Jbeta primers. Data came from immunoSEQ multiplex PCR; TCRdb stores just in-frame clones and leaves some out. The repertoire includes about 160,000 clones, approximately 76% of them detected once, and more than 1.2% sits in the top ten. This clonotype was obtained from a man aged 55 to 70 in good health and CMV-seronegative. Sequencing used PBMCs. The chain employs TRBV30 and TRBJ1-1, with a weak D call TRBD1 (6 bases). CDR3 in amino acids: CAWSVGGNTEAFF. CDR3 nucleotide sequence: TGTGCCTGGAGTGTAGGGGGAAACACTGAAGCTTTCTTT.